One and the same sample provided the 25 T cell receptor beta chains below, sequenced in a study of T cells in localized non-small cell lung cancer. Using immunoSEQ multiplex PCR, the repertoire was profiled, and TCRdb retains in-frame clones only, with some absent. The sample holds 25,000 to 30,000 clones, roughly 84% seen once. The sequencing used peripheral blood mononuclear cells, collected before any cancer treatment. The receptors come from a man aged 40 to 69 with stage III lung adenocarcinoma.

V usage is TRBV6-6 and J usage is TRBJ2-3; maybe TRBD2 (5 bases). Looked up from germline, CDR1 is MNHNY and CDR2 is SVGAGI (reference sequence). The length of the CDR3 is 16 residues. V gave up 0 bases and J gave up 1 base, with 11 bases separating them. CDR3 DNA sequence: TGTGCCAGCAGTTACTCGTCGTTTAGCGGCACAGATACGCAGTATTTT. Translated, it gives CASSYSSFSGTDTQYF.

The gene calls are TRBV7-2 and TRBJ2-4; D gene uncertain. V was trimmed by 5 bases and J by 8 bases, leaving 10 bases between them. There are 12 residues in the CDR3. Germline V lookup: CDR1 SGHTA, CDR2 FQGNSA. CDR3: CASSLSLDIQYF. The DNA for the CDR3 is TGTGCCAGCAGCCTTAGTTTGGACATTCAGTACTTC.

V gene TRBV6-5 combines with J gene TRBJ1-2; tentative D call: TRBD1 (6 bases). The CDR3 extends over 11 amino acids. Trimming shortened V by 6 bases and J by 6 bases, and 8 bases separated the two germline ends. Germline assignment: CDR1 MNHEY and CDR2 SVGAGI. As DNA, the CDR3 is TGTGCCAGCAGGAACAGGGATGGCTACACCTTC. Protein product: CASRNRDGYTF.

This clone occurred a few times. The CDR3 protein is CASSGSGAYEQYF. As DNA, the CDR3 is TGCGCCAGCAGCGGTTCCGGGGCCTACGAGCAGTACTTC. The chain links TRBV5-1 to TRBJ2-7; D is perhaps TRBD2 (5 bases). Trimming stripped 4 bases from V and 2 bases from J, with 10 bases between. Germline V gene data show CDR1 as SGHRS and CDR2 as YFSETQ. The CDR3 loop spans 13 amino acids. The whole variable domain, filled in from reference TRBV5-1 and TRBJ2-7, reads KAGVTQTPRYLIKTRGQQVTLSCSPISGHRSVSWYQQTPGQGLQFLFEYFSETQRNKGNFPGRFSGRQFSNSRSEMNVSTLELGDSALYLCASSGSGAYEQYFGPGTRLTVT.

J is TRBJ1-1 and V is TRBV5-1; no clear D. The CDR3 runs 12 residues. The germline gives CDR1 SGHRS, CDR2 YFSETQ. V was trimmed by 7 bases and J by 1 base, leaving 8 bases between them. DNA of the CDR3: TGCGCCAGCGCTCTTGGGAACACTGAAGCTTTCTTT. This gives the protein CASALGNTEAFF.

The chain carries TRBV2 and TRBJ2-7; D is possibly TRBD1 (5 bases). V was clipped by 6 bases and J by 6 bases, with 18 bases between them. The CDR3 length is 14 residues. CDR1 and CDR2 from the germline V gene are SNHLY and FYNNEI. The CDR3 nucleotides are TGTGCCAGCAGAACCGGTCAGGGCTACGGCGAGCAGTACTTC. Translation: CASRTGQGYGEQYF. Filled out from reference TRBV2 and TRBJ2-7, the complete variable domain reads EPEVTQTPSHQVTQMGQEVILRCVPISNHLYFYWYRQILGQKVEFLVSFYNNEISEKSEIFDDQFSVERPDGSNFTLKIRSTKLEDSAMYFCASRTGQGYGEQYFGPGTRLTVT.

The J gene is TRBJ2-2, the V gene TRBV7-3; D not resolved. V was clipped by 0 bases and J by 4 bases, with 6 bases between them. This CDR3 contains 14 residues. Germline loops: CDR1 SGHTA, CDR2 FQGTGA. Here the CDR3 reads CASSLTLGTGELFF. Here the CDR3 DNA reads TGTGCCAGCAGCTTAACGTTGGGCACCGGGGAGCTGTTTTTT.

This clone was observed once. This chain uses TRBV30 with TRBJ1-4; 9 bases are a match to TRBD1. Germline CDR1 reads GTSNPN; CDR2 reads SVGIG (reference sequence). Trimming took 2 bases from V and 8 from J; bases not matched to a gene: 6. There are 14 residues in the CDR3. Here the CDR3 DNA reads TGTGCCTGGAGTAAGACAGGGGGGAAAGAAAAACTGTTTTTT. Its translation: CAWSKTGGKEKLFF.

For this clone: At one end, the junction sequence differs from germline, possibly due to a read error. The J gene is TRBJ1-1, the V gene TRBV6-5; D gene ambiguous. The germline V gene encodes CDR1 MNHEY and CDR2 SVGAGI. This CDR3 has 15 residues. The CDR3, as DNA: TGTGCCAGCACTTACCGGTCGTACGGCAACACTGAAGCTTTCTTT. Protein sequence: CASTYRSYGNTEAFF.

The chain links TRBV7-2 to TRBJ1-1, with no clear D. Germline V gene sequence: CDR1 SGHTA, CDR2 FQGNSA. This CDR3 is built from 15 residues. Between the trimmed V and J ends, which lost 0 bases and 3 bases, there was a span of 11 bases. This CDR3 is CASSLAQVGYTEAFF. The CDR3 DNA follows: TGTGCCAGCAGCTTAGCGCAGGTAGGGTACACTGAAGCTTTCTTT.

This clone was found a few times. The V call is TRBV6-1, the J call TRBJ1-2; possible D gene TRBD1, 6 bases. CDR3 size: 13 residues. Between the trimmed V and J ends, which lost 6 bases and 14 bases, there was a span of 22 bases. In germline, CDR1 is MNHNS, CDR2 SASEGT. The CDR3 sequence is CASSEWGQNLVTF. As DNA, the CDR3 is TGTGCCAGCAGCGAATGGGGGCAGAACCTTGTTACCTTC.

This chain connects TRBV19 to TRBJ1-3; D gene unclear. V was trimmed by 5 bases and J by 3 bases, leaving 8 bases between them. The length of the CDR3 is 13 residues. Germline lookup yields CDR1 LNHDA and CDR2 SQIVND (reference sequence). The CDR3 nucleotides are TGTGCCAGTAGTTCCGGTTTTGGAAACACCATATATTTT. This sequence encodes CASSSGFGNTIYF.

This clone was seen a handful of times. The rearrangement joins TRBV6-1 to TRBJ2-3; 11 bases are a match to TRBD1. The CDR3 covers 14 residues. Germline CDR1 MNHNS, CDR2 SASEGT. V was pared by 3 bases and J by 4 bases, with 0 bases of the junction left unmatched. CDR3 DNA: TGTGCCAGCAGTGAGGGACAGGGGGCAGATACGCAGTATTTT. Amino acid sequence: CASSEGQGADTQYF.

The chain links TRBV10-1 to TRBJ2-1; 8 bases match TRBD1. Germline loops: CDR1 WNHNN, CDR2 SYGVQD (reference sequence). The V segment lost 6 bases and the J segment 9 bases; nucleotides outside the gene matches: 7. This CDR3 is 13 amino acids long. CDR3 bases: TGCGCCAGCAGCGTGGGACAGGCGGGTGAGCAGTTCTTC. It specifies CASSVGQAGEQFF.

A single count supports this clone. V gene TRBV5-1 combines with J gene TRBJ2-6; D may match TRBD1 or TRBD2 (5 bases each). Germline loops: CDR1 SGHRS, CDR2 YFSETQ. This CDR3 has 15 amino acids. V gave up 1 base and J gave up 4 bases, with 9 bases separating them. For the CDR3, the DNA is TGCGCCAGCAGCTTGTCCGGGACCGGGGCCAACGTCCTGACTTTC. Protein sequence: CASSLSGTGANVLTF.

As to this clone: Additional DNA sequences in this sample encode the identical CDR3. The J gene is TRBJ2-1, the V gene TRBV5-1, with a possible D match to TRBD2 (5 bases). The germline gives CDR1 SGHRS, CDR2 YFSETQ. The CDR3 loop spans 14 amino acids. V lost 0 bases and J 4 bases, leaving 8 bases between the germline ends. The CDR3 sequence: CASSLATGYNEQFF. CDR3 DNA: TGCGCCAGCAGCTTGGCCACGGGGTACAATGAGCAGTTCTTC.

The chain has TRBV11-2 and TRBJ2-3, with D possibly being TRBD2 (5 bases). V was cut by 3 bases and J by 3 bases, with 13 bases left in between. The length of the CDR3 is 15 residues. CDR1 and CDR2 (germline): SGHAT, FQNNGV. CDR3 sequence (DNA): TGTGCCAGCAGCTTTCGGGGATTGAGGACAGATACGCAGTATTTT. Protein sequence: CASSFRGLRTDTQYF.

The CDR3 here is CASSLPEDTAKNIQYF. Written as DNA, the CDR3 is TGTGCCAGCTCACTTCCGGAGGACACAGCCAAAAACATTCAGTACTTC. The chain employs TRBV18 and TRBJ2-4, with D perhaps matching TRBD1 or TRBD2 (5 bases each). This CDR3 has 16 residues. The germline gives CDR1 KGHSH, CDR2 LQKENI. V was trimmed by 4 bases and J by 0 bases, leaving 13 bases between them.

The count of this clone is one. The CDR3, as DNA: TGTGCCAGCAGCAACATGAGGAGCTCCTATAATTCACCCCTCCACTTT. Its protein product is CASSNMRSSYNSPLHF. V is TRBV27 and J is TRBJ1-6; no clear D gene. The V gene's germline CDR1 is MNHEY and CDR2 SMNVEV (reference sequence). Trimming took 6 bases from V and 0 from J, leaving 12 bases between them. This CDR3 has 16 amino acids.

This clone has a single count. A junction boundary mismatches the germline segment, possibly from a read error. The CDR3 region is CAISRSPRDGFLF. CDR3 sequence (DNA): TGTGCCATCAGCAGGAGCCCCCGGGACGGCTTTCTCTTT. The chain recombines TRBV10-3 with TRBJ1-1, with D maybe TRBD1 (5 bases). This CDR3 has 13 residues. CDR1 ENHRY and CDR2 SYGVKD come from the germline V gene.

The V and J genes are TRBV19 and TRBJ2-1, with 9 bases aligning to TRBD2. The CDR3 consists of 15 residues. Germline V gene data show CDR1 as LNHDA and CDR2 as SQIVND (reference sequence). V was pared by 5 bases and J by 7 bases, with 9 bases of the junction left unmatched. The CDR3 region is CASSGIAGVWNEQFF. The CDR3 DNA follows: TGTGCCAGTAGTGGAATAGCGGGGGTATGGAATGAGCAGTTCTTC.

The CDR3 sequence is CASSLASGTYGYTF. The CDR3, as DNA: TGCGCCAGCAGCTTGGCCTCAGGGACCTATGGCTACACCTTC. The chain employs TRBV5-1 and TRBJ1-2, with D possibly matching TRBD1 (5 bases). V dropped 0 bases and J dropped 4 bases, with 10 bases sitting between them. This CDR3 spans 14 amino acids. Looked up from germline, CDR1 is SGHRS and CDR2 is YFSETQ.

This chain uses TRBV6-1 with TRBJ2-7, with 7 bases lining up with TRBD1. V lost 8 bases, J lost 0 bases, and 7 bases stayed unmatched. This CDR3 comprises 14 residues. CDR1 is MNHNS, CDR2 SASEGT, per germline. CDR3 in DNA: TGTGCCAGCCAGGGGGACCCGGGCTCCTACGAGCAGTACTTC. Amino acids: CASQGDPGSYEQYF.

V and J are TRBV5-1 and TRBJ2-1; TRBD1 matches 10 bases. This CDR3 is built from 17 residues. The germline V gene has CDR1 SGHRS and CDR2 YFSETQ. V was pared by 4 bases and J by 7 bases, with 14 bases of the junction left unmatched. CDR3 sequence (DNA): TGCGCCAGCAGCCCGCGACAACCGGGACAGGGGCCGAATGAGCAGTTCTTC. Encoded protein: CASSPRQPGQGPNEQFF.

The V gene is TRBV27, the J gene TRBJ1-1; no definite D call. V was trimmed by 0 bases and J by 1 base, leaving 9 bases between them. The CDR3 has 15 residues. CDR1 MNHEY and CDR2 SMNVEV come from the germline V gene (reference sequence). The CDR3 protein is CASSLSSVENTEAFF. Here the CDR3 DNA reads TGTGCCAGCAGTTTATCGAGCGTGGAGAACACTGAAGCTTTCTTT.